This T cell receptor (beta chain) appears in the sequencing data of a study of T cells after somatic rescue of genetic block. The method was immunoSEQ multiplex PCR; TCRdb's version includes in-frame clones alone and lacks a portion of them. The sample records roughly 13,000 clones, around 72% being singletons. CDR1 and CDR2 (germline): ENHRY, SYGVKD. The CDR3 runs 16 residues. Trimming removed 3 bases from V and 0 bases from J, with 13 bases in between. The chain couples TRBV10-3 to TRBJ2-3; perhaps TRBD2 as D (6 bases). The TCR comes from a boy younger than 18. The sequencing sample was made of peripheral blood mononuclear cells (PBMCs). The DNA of the CDR3 is TGTGCCATCAGTGACCCCCCGGGACTCAGCACAGATACGCAGTATTTT. Amino acid sequence: CAISDPPGLSTDTQYF.